Below, 25 T cell receptor beta chains from the same sample are listed, as sequenced in a study of Ad26.COV2.S vaccination and SARS-CoV-2 variants. Treatment denoted: some 20 received Ad26.COV2.S at low or high dose, single or two shots; about five received placebo; per-sample allocation not given. The samples were gathered on day 63 after the first injection of vaccine or placebo. Here immunoSEQ multiplex PCR was the method, and the copy in TCRdb shows in-frame clones only, minus some. The sample includes roughly 700,000 clones, around 90% of them seen just once. The sample here was peripheral blood, taken in a trial of Ad26.COV2.S vaccine versus placebo. Every receptor here comes from a person aged 18-60 years who received the Ad26.COV2.S COVID-19 vaccine or a placebo.

This clone was counted a single time. V and J are TRBV27 and TRBJ1-1; D is uncertain. Trimming removed 3 bases at V and 1 base at J, with 9 bases between. Germline V gives CDR1 MNHEY, CDR2 SMNVEV (reference sequence). The CDR3 covers 14 residues. CDR3 in amino acids: CASSFYSGNTEAFF. CDR3 sequence (DNA): TGTGCCAGCAGTTTTTACTCCGGGAACACTGAAGCTTTCTTT.

The rearrangement joins TRBV6-5 to TRBJ1-2; D may be TRBD1 (6 bases). CDR1 is MNHEY, CDR2 SVGAGI, per germline. CDR3 length equals 16 residues. V lost 4 bases and J 4 bases, leaving 19 bases between the germline ends. Here the CDR3 DNA reads TGTGCCAGCAGTTCCGGGGGGGCGGGTTCTGGCTATGGCTACACCTTC. Translating it yields CASSSGGAGSGYGYTF.

The J gene is TRBJ1-4, the V gene TRBV29-1; no clear D gene. This CDR3 has 16 residues. Deletions cut 0 bases from V and 0 bases from J, with 11 bases between. The V gene's germline CDR1 is SQVTM and CDR2 ANQGSEA. In DNA form, the CDR3 reads TGCAGCGTTGAAGATACCACTCCCTCAACTAATGAAAAACTGTTTTTT. Its protein product is CSVEDTTPSTNEKLFF.

The chain employs TRBV18 and TRBJ1-1; no firm D call. Germline V lookup: CDR1 KGHSH, CDR2 LQKENI. CDR3 length: 13 amino acids. The germline V and J ends were trimmed by 7 bases and 5 bases, with 14 bases remaining between them. CDR3 loop: CASYQSRGTEAFF. Written as DNA, the CDR3 is TGTGCCAGCTACCAATCACGAGGGACTGAAGCTTTCTTT.

DNA of the CDR3: TGTGCCATCAGTGACCTAGGGGACAGGGCGGGTCACACCTTC. Its translation is CAISDLGDRAGHTF. This rearrangement joins TRBV10-3 to TRBJ1-2; TRBD1 aligns across 9 bases. Germline CDR1 ENHRY, CDR2 SYGVKD. The CDR3 is made up of 14 amino acids. Trimming took 3 bases from V and 12 from J; bases not matched to a gene: 11.

The chain links TRBV7-2 to TRBJ1-3; no clear D gene. CDR1 is SGHTA and CDR2 is FQGNSA in the germline V gene. This CDR3 region has 15 residues. V lost 3 bases and J 4 bases, leaving 13 bases between the germline ends. For the CDR3, the DNA is TGTGCCAGCAGCTTTGGCCCAGGTCCAGGAAACACCATATATTTT. Protein sequence: CASSFGPGPGNTIYF.

The chain joins TRBV19 to TRBJ1-4, with D maybe TRBD1 (5 bases). The germline gives CDR1 LNHDA, CDR2 SQIVND (reference sequence). The germline V and J ends were trimmed by 3 bases and 8 bases, with 13 bases remaining between them. The CDR3 runs 14 residues. The CDR3: CASSIDGGVEKLFF. The CDR3 DNA reads as TGTGCCAGTAGTATTGACGGAGGGGTAGAAAAACTGTTTTTT.

The chain employs TRBV11-2 and TRBJ2-7; possibly TRBD1 for D (6 bases). The CDR3 extends over 14 amino acids. CDR1 is SGHAT and CDR2 is FQNNGV in the germline V gene. V lost 3 bases and J 4 bases, leaving 13 bases between the germline ends. The CDR3 loop is CASSFGTPLYEQYF. CDR3 nucleotide sequence: TGTGCCAGCAGCTTCGGGACACCTCTTTACGAGCAGTACTTC.

The chain employs TRBV19 and TRBJ2-2, with 11 bases lining up with TRBD1. The trim removed 0 bases at V and 5 bases at J, leaving 2 bases unmatched. Germline CDR1 and CDR2: LNHDA and SQIVND (reference sequence). CDR3 length: 16 amino acids. The CDR3 DNA reads as TGTGCCAGTAGTATAGAGGGACAGGGGGGTACCGGGGAGCTGTTTTTT. The encoded protein is CASSIEGQGGTGELFF.

The chain links TRBV3-1 (or the pseudogene TRBV3-2) to TRBJ2-1; TRBD2 aligns across 10 bases. This CDR3 is 16 amino acids long. From germline, CDR1 is LGHDT and CDR2 YNNKEL (reference sequence). V shed 3 bases, J shed 2 bases, and the junction held 4 bases outside the gene matches. The CDR3 loop is CASSQIGLAAYNEQFF. In DNA, the CDR3 is TGTGCCAGCAGCCAGATTGGACTAGCGGCCTACAATGAGCAGTTCTTC.

The CDR3 bases are TGTGCCACCAGTGACCTACAGGGCACTGAAGCTTTCTTT. Translated, it gives CATSDLQGTEAFF. The chain employs TRBV24-1 and TRBJ1-1, with D perhaps TRBD1 (6 bases). Per the germline V gene, CDR1 is KGHDR and CDR2 is SFDVKD. This CDR3 is built from 13 residues. The V end was cut by 4 bases, the J end by 4 bases, with 9 bases between.

This clone was counted once. The V gene is TRBV5-4, the J gene TRBJ2-2; unclear D gene. V was pared by 2 bases and J by 1 base, with 3 bases between. This CDR3 spans 13 amino acids. In germline, CDR1 is SGHNT, CDR2 YYREEE (reference sequence). The CDR3 sequence: CASSLGNTGELFF. Here the CDR3 DNA reads TGTGCCAGCAGCTTAGGGAACACCGGGGAGCTGTTTTTT.

The chain is built from TRBV7-2 and TRBJ1-5; D is uncertain. This CDR3 is 16 amino acids long. Germline V gene data show CDR1 as SGHTA and CDR2 as FQGNSA. The V and J ends lost 5 bases and 0 bases respectively, with 14 bases between them. The CDR3 region has the DNA TGTGCCAGCAGCCCCCCGGGCCTCCCTAGCAATCAGCCCCAGCATTTT. Its translation is CASSPPGLPSNQPQHF.

This clone was recorded only once. V gene TRBV19 combines with J gene TRBJ2-3, with TRBD2 identical over 15 bases. Germline V gene lookup returns CDR1 LNHDA and CDR2 SQIVND (reference sequence). This CDR3 has 17 residues. V lost 5 bases, J lost 4 bases, and 7 bases stayed unmatched. The CDR3 nucleotides read TGTGCCAGTAGTCGGACTAGCGGGGGGGCCGGGGCAGATACGCAGTATTTT. Its translation: CASSRTSGGAGADTQYF.

This chain joins TRBV3-1 (or the pseudogene TRBV3-2) and TRBJ2-1, with D possibly TRBD2 on 5 matching bases. Germline V lookup: CDR1 LGHDT, CDR2 YNNKEL (reference sequence). Trimming took off 0 bases at V and 3 bases at J, with 12 bases between the two ends. The CDR3 runs to 16 residues. The chain's CDR3 is CASSQDEGLGYNEQFF. In DNA form, the CDR3 reads TGTGCCAGCAGCCAAGATGAAGGACTGGGCTACAATGAGCAGTTCTTC.

This clone was recorded once. The chain links TRBV19 to TRBJ1-2; TRBD1 is a possible D gene (5 bases). CDR1 and CDR2 (germline): LNHDA, SQIVND (reference sequence). This CDR3 comprises 12 residues. V lost 9 bases and J lost 5, with 13 bases in between. The CDR3 here is CARSGTAYGYTF. CDR3 DNA: TGTGCCAGGTCCGGGACGGCTTATGGCTACACCTTC.

The chain links TRBV18 to TRBJ1-2; possibly TRBD1 for D (6 bases). In germline, CDR1 is KGHSH, CDR2 LQKENI. The V gene lost 3 bases and the J gene lost 10 bases, with 15 bases spanning the gap. The CDR3 loop spans 13 amino acids. CDR3 loop: CASSPAGAGVYTF. The CDR3 nucleotides read TGTGCCAGCTCACCGGCAGGGGCAGGCGTCTACACCTTC.

The V and J genes are TRBV9 and TRBJ1-2; D uncertain. Germline V lookup: CDR1 SGDLS, CDR2 YYNGEE. Trimming left V 0 bases short and J 2 bases short, with 8 bases between. The CDR3 is 14 amino acids. CDR3 nucleotides: TGTGCCAGCAGCGTAGGGGTGGAAAACTATGGCTACACCTTC. Residues: CASSVGVENYGYTF.

The V call is TRBV18, the J call TRBJ1-2; D is uncertain. V was shortened by 5 bases and J by 0 bases, with 16 bases between the two germline ends. CDR1 is KGHSH, CDR2 LQKENI, per germline. The CDR3 sequence is 16 residues long. CDR3 DNA: TGTGCCAGCTCATCCGGACGCTTCACCCCTAACTATGGCTACACCTTC. Translating gives CASSSGRFTPNYGYTF.

The chain combines TRBV2 with TRBJ1-2; possible D gene TRBD1, 6 bases. Trimming removed 6 bases from V and 3 bases from J, with 14 bases in between. The germline CDR1 and CDR2 sequences are SNHLY and FYNNEI. The CDR3 consists of 14 residues. The CDR3 protein is CASRRGGTYYGYTF. CDR3 coding DNA: TGTGCCAGCAGGAGGGGGGGGACCTACTATGGCTACACCTTC.

This clone has a single count. The DNA of the CDR3 is TGTGCCACCAGTGATTTGCCACAGGCCTACCAAGAGACCCAGTACTTC. It codes for CATSDLPQAYQETQYF. The J gene is TRBJ2-5, the V gene TRBV24-1, with D perhaps matching TRBD1 (5 bases). Germline CDR1 reads KGHDR; CDR2 reads SFDVKD. The CDR3 is made up of 16 amino acids. With 0 bases removed from V and 0 bases from J, the gap between germline ends came to 10 bases.

The genes are TRBV6-1 and TRBJ2-3; 9 bases match TRBD2. Germline CDR1 is MNHNS and CDR2 is SASEGT. The ends lost 3 bases at V and 1 base at J; junction bases unmatched: 5. The CDR3 length is 16 residues. The CDR3 DNA is TGTGCCAGCAGTGAGTATCGACTAGCGGGCACAGATACGCAGTATTTT. It codes for CASSEYRLAGTDTQYF.

The V gene is TRBV4-2, the J gene TRBJ2-7; no clear D. The V end was cut by 0 bases, the J end by 3 bases, with 6 bases between. Germline-derived CDR1 and CDR2 are LGHNA and YNFKEQ. This CDR3 comprises 13 residues. The CDR3 sequence: CASSQESGYEQYF. The CDR3 DNA sequence: TGTGCCAGCAGCCAAGAATCCGGCTACGAGCAGTACTTC.

The rearrangement links TRBV10-1 to TRBJ2-3; D may be TRBD1 (5 bases). The CDR3 is 14 residues long. Germline assignment: CDR1 WNHNN and CDR2 SYGVQD (reference sequence). The V and J ends lost 7 bases and 4 bases respectively, with 15 bases between them. The CDR3 DNA reads as TGCGCCAGCACTAAGACAGAAAGATCAGATACGCAGTATTTT. Residues: CASTKTERSDTQYF.

V is TRBV19 and J is TRBJ1-6; D not resolved. This CDR3 has 12 residues. Trimming took off 1 base at V and 8 bases at J, with 3 bases between the two ends. CDR1 LNHDA and CDR2 SQIVND come from the germline V gene (reference sequence). Here the CDR3 reads CASSIADSPLHF. CDR3 nucleotides: TGTGCCAGTAGTATAGCGGATTCACCCCTCCACTTT.